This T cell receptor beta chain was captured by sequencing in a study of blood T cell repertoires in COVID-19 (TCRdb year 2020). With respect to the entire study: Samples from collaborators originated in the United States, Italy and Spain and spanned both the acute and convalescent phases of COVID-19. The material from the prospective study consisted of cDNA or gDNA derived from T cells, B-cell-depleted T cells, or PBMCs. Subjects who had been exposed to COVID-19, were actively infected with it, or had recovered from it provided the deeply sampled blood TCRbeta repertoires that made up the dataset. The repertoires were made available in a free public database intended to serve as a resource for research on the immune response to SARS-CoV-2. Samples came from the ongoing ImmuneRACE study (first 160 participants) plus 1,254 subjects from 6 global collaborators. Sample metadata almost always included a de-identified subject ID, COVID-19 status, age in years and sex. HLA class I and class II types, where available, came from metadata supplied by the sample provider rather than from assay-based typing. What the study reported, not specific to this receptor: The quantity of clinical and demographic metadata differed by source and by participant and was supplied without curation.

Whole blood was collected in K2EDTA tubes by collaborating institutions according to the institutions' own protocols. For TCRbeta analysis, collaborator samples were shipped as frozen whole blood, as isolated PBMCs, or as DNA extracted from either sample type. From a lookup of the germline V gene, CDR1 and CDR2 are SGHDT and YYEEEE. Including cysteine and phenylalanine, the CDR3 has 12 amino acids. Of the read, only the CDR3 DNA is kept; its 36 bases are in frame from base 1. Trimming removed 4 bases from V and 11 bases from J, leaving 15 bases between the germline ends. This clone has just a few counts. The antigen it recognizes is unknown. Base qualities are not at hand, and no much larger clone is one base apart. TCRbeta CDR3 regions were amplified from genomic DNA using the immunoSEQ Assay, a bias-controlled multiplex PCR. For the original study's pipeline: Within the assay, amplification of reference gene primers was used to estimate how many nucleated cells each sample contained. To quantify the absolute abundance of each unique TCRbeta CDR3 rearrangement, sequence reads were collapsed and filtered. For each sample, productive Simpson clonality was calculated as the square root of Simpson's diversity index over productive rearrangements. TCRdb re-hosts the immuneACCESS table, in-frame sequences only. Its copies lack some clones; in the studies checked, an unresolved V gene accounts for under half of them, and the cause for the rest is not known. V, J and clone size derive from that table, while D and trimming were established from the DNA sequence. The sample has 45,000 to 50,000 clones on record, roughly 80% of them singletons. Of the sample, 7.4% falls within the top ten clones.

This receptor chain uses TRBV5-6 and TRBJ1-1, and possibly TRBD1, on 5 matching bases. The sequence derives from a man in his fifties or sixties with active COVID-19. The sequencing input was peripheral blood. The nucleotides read TGTGCCAGCAGCATTGCCCAGGGAAGGGCTTTCTTT. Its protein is CASSIAQGRAFF.